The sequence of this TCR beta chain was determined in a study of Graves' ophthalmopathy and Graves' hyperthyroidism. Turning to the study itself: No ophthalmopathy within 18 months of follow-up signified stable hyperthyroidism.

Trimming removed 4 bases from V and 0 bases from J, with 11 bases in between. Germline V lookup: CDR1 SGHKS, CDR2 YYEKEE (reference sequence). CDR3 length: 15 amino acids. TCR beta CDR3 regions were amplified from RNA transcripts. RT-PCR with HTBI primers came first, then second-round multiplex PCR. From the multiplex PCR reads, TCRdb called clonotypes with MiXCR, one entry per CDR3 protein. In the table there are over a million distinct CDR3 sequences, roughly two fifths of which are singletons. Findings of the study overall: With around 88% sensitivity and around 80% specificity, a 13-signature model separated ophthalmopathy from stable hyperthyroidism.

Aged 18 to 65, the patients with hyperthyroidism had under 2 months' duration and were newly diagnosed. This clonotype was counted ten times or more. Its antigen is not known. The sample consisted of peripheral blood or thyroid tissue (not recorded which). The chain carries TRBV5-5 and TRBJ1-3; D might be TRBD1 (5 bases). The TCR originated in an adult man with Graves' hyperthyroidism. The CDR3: CASSAQVHSGNTIYF. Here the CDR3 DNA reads TGTGCCAGCAGCGCACAGGTACACTCTGGAAACACCATATATTTT.